This TCR beta chain was identified in a study of blood T cell repertoires in COVID-19. Background on the study: T cells, B-cell-depleted T cells, or PBMCs provided the cDNA or gDNA that served as material.

Assay used: immunoSEQ multiplex PCR; TCRdb lists only in-frame clones, some missing. The profile shows approximately 250,000 clones, about 87% of them singletons. The junction had 8 bases not matched to a gene; V was cut back by 6 bases and J by 2 bases. The length of the CDR3 is 15 residues. The V gene's germline CDR1 is MDHEN and CDR2 SYDVKM. In terms of age and location, participants ranged from roughly 18 to 100 years and lived in 24 US areas. Sequencing used PBMCs or T cells enriched from blood (not recorded which). The chain employs TRBV28 and TRBJ2-7; 9 bases are a match to TRBD1. This clonotype was obtained from a woman in her thirties with acute COVID-19. The CDR3 DNA reads as TGTGCCAGCAGCCGACAGGGGGAGGAAACCTACGAGCAGTACTTC. Its protein is CASSRQGEETYEQYF.